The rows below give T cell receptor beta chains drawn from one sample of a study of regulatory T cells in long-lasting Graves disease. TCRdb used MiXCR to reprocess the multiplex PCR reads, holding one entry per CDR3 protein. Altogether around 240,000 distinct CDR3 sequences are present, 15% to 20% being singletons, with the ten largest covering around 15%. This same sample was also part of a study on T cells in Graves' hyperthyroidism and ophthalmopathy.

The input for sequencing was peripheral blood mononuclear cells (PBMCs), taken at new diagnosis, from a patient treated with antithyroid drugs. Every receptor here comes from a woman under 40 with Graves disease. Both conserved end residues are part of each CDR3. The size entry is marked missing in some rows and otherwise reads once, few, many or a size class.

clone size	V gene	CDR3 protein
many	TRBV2	CASSEPLGEKLFF
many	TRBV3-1	CASSQGAGGFDYGYTF
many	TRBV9	CASSAPTKYNEQFF
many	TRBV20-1	CSARTGVLKANYGYTF
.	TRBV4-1	CASSQDTGIFYNEQFF
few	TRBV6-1	CASERTYEQYF
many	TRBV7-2	CASSPDRGDQPQHF
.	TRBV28	CASSWADGDYGYTF
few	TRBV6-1	CASTSAPVLAVQETQYF
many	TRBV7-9	CASSKTGRSTEAFF
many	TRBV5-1	CASSLAGLPGANVLTF
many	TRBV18	CASSPRGVGGNTIYF
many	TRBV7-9	CASSLVQKNTEAFF
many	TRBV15	CATSRGVSGDYNEQFF
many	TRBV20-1	CSATLRAGTDYNEQFF
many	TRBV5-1	CASNDGQGAGDTQYF